Shown below are 24 T cell receptor beta chains from a single sample sequenced in a study of T-cell memory formation after mild COVID-19. One entry per CDR3 protein results from TCRdb running MiXCR on the 5' RACE reads. Of under 40,000 distinct CDR3 sequences in the sample, about 6.7% were seen once. The sample comprised PBMCs or a T cell subset sorted from them (not recorded which). These receptors were collected from an adult who had mild COVID-19 (a few samples of this study predate the infection). Cell type and time point are not known.

This clonotype was detected ten times or more. The chain links TRBV7-9 to TRBJ2-1; 9 bases agree with TRBD2. Germline V gene lookup returns CDR1 SEHNR and CDR2 FQNEAQ (reference sequence). CDR3 length: 18 residues. After removal of 0 bases from V and 5 bases from J, the junction contained 11 bases not matched to a gene. CDR3 coding DNA: TGTGCCAGCAGCTTAGCGCGCAGCGGGAGGAGTAGCGACAATGAGCAGTTCTTC. Translated: CASSLARSGRSSDNEQFF. Variable domain in full (rest from reference TRBV7-9 and TRBJ2-1): DTGVSQNPRHKITKRGQNVTFRCDPISEHNRLYWYRQTLGQGPEFLTYFQNEAQLEKSRLLSDRFSAERPKGSFSTLEIQRTEQGDSAMYLCASSLARSGRSSDNEQFFGPGTRLTVL.

The chain joins TRBV19 to TRBJ1-1; TRBD1 is a possible D gene (5 bases). The CDR3 sequence is 15 residues long. Germline V CDR1 and CDR2: LNHDA, SQIVND (reference sequence). The V and J ends lost 7 bases and 0 bases respectively, with 15 bases between them. CDR3 loop: CASTPAGGMNTEAFF. Written as DNA, the CDR3 is TGTGCCAGTACCCCCGCCGGGGGGATGAACACTGAAGCTTTCTTT.

This chain uses TRBV6-2 or TRBV6-3 with TRBJ2-2, with 8 bases identical to TRBD2. The CDR3 consists of 17 residues. Germline CDR1 reads MNHEY; CDR2 reads SVGEGT. The V segment lost 6 bases and the J segment 3 bases; nucleotides outside the gene matches: 12. The DNA for the CDR3 is TGTGCCAGCAGCCCATGGGGGGCAGCGGGGGACACCGGGGAGCTGTTTTTT. Protein sequence: CASSPWGAAGDTGELFF.

This clonotype was detected ten times or more. The chain joins TRBV9 to TRBJ2-5; 14 nucleotides match TRBD2. The CDR3 consists of 17 residues. With 3 bases clipped from V and 5 bases from J, the junction kept 9 bases outside the gene matches. In germline, CDR1 is SGDLS, CDR2 YYNGEE. This CDR3 reads CASSATSGRARGETQYF. CDR3 bases: TGTGCCAGCAGCGCGACTAGCGGGAGGGCCCGGGGCGAGACCCAGTACTTC. The full variable domain, in which reference TRBV9 and TRBJ2-5 provide the parts outside the CDR3, is DSGVTQTPKHLITATGQRVTLRCSPRSGDLSVYWYQQSLDQGLQFLIQYYNGEERAKGNILERFSAQQFPDLHSELNLSSLELGDSALYFCASSATSGRARGETQYFGPGTRLLVL.

The table lists this clonotype with many counts. The genes are TRBV7-2 and TRBJ2-1; the D gene is possibly TRBD2 (5 bases). The germline V and J ends were trimmed by 3 bases and 10 bases, with 10 bases remaining between them. CDR3 length: 12 amino acids. CDR1 is SGHTA, CDR2 FQGNSA, per germline. CDR3 bases: TGTGCCAGCAGCTTTCGGGGTTCGGAGCAGTTCTTC. The encoded protein is CASSFRGSEQFF.

The chain employs TRBV20-1 and TRBJ2-1; TRBD2 matches 8 bases. After removal of 1 base from V and 0 bases from J, the junction contained 8 bases not matched to a gene. Per the germline V gene, CDR1 is DFQATT and CDR2 is SNEGSKA (reference sequence). The CDR3 sequence is 17 residues long. CDR3 sequence reads: CSARGGTSRSSYNEQFF. DNA of the CDR3: TGCAGTGCTAGAGGTGGGACTAGTCGAAGCTCCTACAATGAGCAGTTCTTC.

V and J are TRBV6-5 and TRBJ2-5; TRBD2 aligns across 13 bases. J lost 9 bases, V lost 4 bases, and 17 bases had no gene match. The CDR3 is 18 residues long. From germline, CDR1 is MNHEY and CDR2 SVGAGI. The CDR3 DNA follows: TGTGCCAGCAGTTCGCTAGGACTAGCGGGGGACCTAATGAGGGCCCAGTACTTC. It is translated as CASSSLGLAGDLMRAQYF.

In nucleotides, the CDR3 is TGTGCCAGCAGTTTCGCGTCCGGGGGCACAGATACGCAGTATTTT. Protein: CASSFASGGTDTQYF. V is TRBV7-3 and J is TRBJ2-3; D perhaps matches TRBD2 (5 bases). The CDR3 has 15 residues. The germline gives CDR1 SGHTA, CDR2 FQGTGA. Trimming removed 6 bases from V and 1 base from J, with 14 bases in between.

This clonotype was seen only a few times. The chain is built from TRBV20-1 and TRBJ2-5; 11 bases align to TRBD2. The junction had 2 bases not matched to a gene; V was cut back by 1 base and J by 1 base. The length of the CDR3 is 15 residues. Germline V gene lookup returns CDR1 DFQATT and CDR2 SNEGSKA (reference sequence). The CDR3, as DNA: TGCAGTGCTAGAGCCCTAGCGGGAGGCCAAGAGACCCAGTACTTC. Protein sequence: CSARALAGGQETQYF.

The table lists this clonotype with a few counts. J is TRBJ2-4 and V is TRBV12-3 or TRBV12-4; D not resolved. CDR3 length: 13 amino acids. V lost 7 bases and J 5 bases, leaving 12 bases between the germline ends. The DNA for the CDR3 is TGTGCCAGCACCCGAGGTATCCAAAACATTCAGTACTTC. This codes for CASTRGIQNIQYF.

This clonotype appeared many times. The chain links TRBV29-1 to TRBJ2-4, with TRBD1 matching over 7 bases. Germline V gives CDR1 SQVTM, CDR2 ANQGSEA. The J segment lost 6 bases and the V segment lost 4 bases, leaving 3 bases of the junction unmatched. The CDR3 spans 12 residues. CDR3 region: CSVGTGRNIQYF. The CDR3 coding sequence is TGCAGCGTTGGGACAGGCAGAAACATTCAGTACTTC.

The sample holds many counts of this clonotype. This chain uses TRBV29-1 with TRBJ2-1; the D gene is possibly TRBD1 (6 bases). V shed 6 bases and J shed 7 bases, with 10 bases lying between them. The CDR3 consists of 11 residues. The germline gives CDR1 SQVTM, CDR2 ANQGSEA. The CDR3 sequence: CSVDRLNEQFF. The CDR3 DNA follows: TGCAGCGTAGACAGGCTGAATGAGCAGTTCTTC.

The chain recombines TRBV3-1 with TRBJ2-3; the D gene is possibly TRBD2 (5 bases). The V and J ends lost 3 bases and 7 bases respectively, with 20 bases between them. The CDR3 has 16 residues. Germline V lookup: CDR1 LGHDT, CDR2 YNNKEL (reference sequence). CDR3 nucleotide sequence: TGTGCCAGCAGCCACTTCCGGGATCGCAGCAAGAATACGCAGTATTTT. It translates to CASSHFRDRSKNTQYF.

The V and J genes are TRBV6-5 and TRBJ1-1; D perhaps matches TRBD1 (5 bases). The germline V gene encodes CDR1 MNHEY and CDR2 SVGAGI. Trimming stripped 5 bases from V and 7 bases from J, with 14 bases between. This CDR3 contains 13 residues. The CDR3 sequence is CASSNPQGSEAFF. In DNA form, the CDR3 reads TGTGCCAGCAGTAATCCGCAGGGTAGTGAAGCTTTCTTT.

The V call is TRBV6-1, the J call TRBJ1-5; D is unresolved. The V gene lost 2 bases and the J gene lost 0 bases, with 5 bases spanning the gap. The CDR3 totals 14 residues. Germline-derived CDR1 and CDR2 are MNHNS and SASEGT. This chain's CDR3 is CASSELDSNQPQHF. The CDR3, as DNA: TGTGCCAGCAGTGAATTAGATAGCAATCAGCCCCAGCATTTT.

The chain uses TRBV4-3 and TRBJ2-3, with TRBD2 matching over 8 bases. The CDR3 length is 18 residues. Per the germline V gene, CDR1 is LGHNA and CDR2 is YSLEER. V lost 2 bases and J lost 2; bases outside the gene matches: 12. The CDR3 spells CASSQRGGSRSSTDTQYF. The CDR3 DNA follows: TGCGCCAGCAGCCAACGGGGGGGTAGCCGGTCGTCCACAGATACGCAGTATTTT.

This clonotype has at least ten counts. The chain carries TRBV7-3 and TRBJ2-2; no reliable D call. The germline V and J ends were trimmed by 0 bases and 6 bases, with 8 bases remaining between them. CDR1 and CDR2 from the germline V gene are SGHTA and FQGTGA. The CDR3 covers 14 residues. The CDR3 nucleotides read TGTGCCAGCAGCTTAACGAGGTCATCCGGGGAGCTGTTTTTT. Translated, it gives CASSLTRSSGELFF.

This clonotype was counted ten times or more. The chain joins TRBV12-3 or TRBV12-4 to TRBJ2-7; D not certain. This CDR3 contains 12 residues. V was shortened by 2 bases and J by 4 bases, with 6 bases between the two germline ends. The CDR3 sequence is CASSLIGYEQYF. CDR3 bases: TGTGCCAGCAGTTTAATAGGATACGAGCAGTACTTC.

The rearrangement joins TRBV6-2 or TRBV6-3 to TRBJ1-5; D remains unclear. Germline V lookup: CDR1 MNHEY, CDR2 SVGEGT. V was trimmed by 6 bases and J by 7 bases, leaving 19 bases between them. The CDR3 extends over 15 amino acids. CDR3 nucleotide sequence: TGTGCCAGCAGCCCTCGGGGTCAGGCCAGGCAGCCCCAGCATTTT. This encodes CASSPRGQARQPQHF.

The rearrangement joins TRBV3-1 to TRBJ2-1; D uncertain. Trimming stripped 0 bases from V and 1 base from J, with 4 bases between. The germline V gene encodes CDR1 LGHDT and CDR2 YNNKEL (reference sequence). CDR3 length: 14 residues. The chain's CDR3 is CASSQDGSYNEQFF. The DNA for the CDR3 is TGTGCCAGCAGCCAAGATGGGTCCTACAATGAGCAGTTCTTC.

The sample holds many counts of this clonotype. The J gene is TRBJ2-3, the V gene TRBV5-1; 8 positions match TRBD2. CDR1 SGHRS and CDR2 YFSETQ come from the germline V gene. Trimming took 5 bases from V and 3 from J; bases not matched to a gene: 8. The CDR3 is 15 residues long. DNA of the CDR3: TGCGCCAGCAGTGGGAGCGGGAGTACGACAGATACGCAGTATTTT. Its protein is CASSGSGSTTDTQYF.

This clonotype was counted at least ten times. The V and J genes are TRBV5-1 and TRBJ2-1; a weak D match, TRBD1 (6 bases). The CDR3 has 13 residues. Trimming removed 4 bases from V and 8 bases from J, with 13 bases in between. Germline V gene data show CDR1 as SGHRS and CDR2 as YFSETQ. The CDR3 is CASSQTGFDEQFF. For the CDR3, the DNA is TGCGCCAGCAGCCAAACAGGGTTCGATGAGCAGTTCTTC.

This clonotype came up a few times. The rearrangement joins TRBV6-5 to TRBJ1-1; 12 bases line up with TRBD1. The V gene end was trimmed by 3 bases and the J gene end by 5 bases; junction bases not matched to a gene: 7. The germline gives CDR1 MNHEY, CDR2 SVGAGI. The CDR3 is made up of 16 amino acids. The CDR3 region has the DNA TGTGCCAGCAGTTATTATCCGGGACAGGGGGCGACTGAAGCTTTCTTT. The encoded protein is CASSYYPGQGATEAFF.

This clonotype was seen at least ten times. The chain's CDR3 is CASSYLGRDTQYF. CDR3 DNA sequence: TGTGCCAGCAGTTACCTCGGCCGAGATACGCAGTATTTT. The chain has TRBV6-6 and TRBJ2-3, with D unresolved. Trimming left V 2 bases short and J 5 bases short, with 8 bases between. This CDR3 spans 13 amino acids. Germline-derived CDR1 and CDR2 are MNHNY and SVGAGI (reference sequence).